Listed here are 22 T cell receptor beta chains from one sample, sequenced in a study of blood T cell repertoires in COVID-19. Here immunoSEQ multiplex PCR was the method, and the copy in TCRdb shows in-frame clones only, minus some. The top ten hold approximately 6.7% of the sample, which has more than 150,000 clones, roughly 90% seen once. Sequenced input: peripheral blood. The receptors derive from a man between 35 and 55 years old with acute or convalescent COVID-19.

This clone was seen a few times. The V and J genes are TRBV7-2 and TRBJ1-1, with 8 bases identical to TRBD1. This CDR3 has 15 residues. The ends lost 5 bases at V and 4 bases at J; junction bases unmatched: 9. Germline V gene data show CDR1 as SGHTA and CDR2 as FQGNSA. The CDR3 coding sequence is TGTGCCAGCAGCAGACAGGGACAGGCGGCCACTGAAGCTTTCTTT. It translates to CASSRQGQAATEAFF. The full variable domain, rest sourced from reference TRBV7-2 and TRBJ1-1, is GAGVSQSPSNKVTEKGKDVELRCDPISGHTALYWYRQSLGQGLEFLIYFQGNSAPDKSGLPSDRFSAERTGGSVSTLTIQRTQQEDSAVYLCASSRQGQAATEAFFGQGTRLTVV.

CDR3 DNA: TGTGCCAGCAGCCCAGCGGCCACAGATACGCAGTATTTT. Amino acids: CASSPAATDTQYF. This chain links TRBV3-1 (or the pseudogene TRBV3-2) with TRBJ2-3; tentative D call: TRBD2 (5 bases). There are 13 residues in the CDR3. Looked up from germline, CDR1 is LGHDT and CDR2 is YNNKEL (reference sequence). Trimming took off 4 bases at V and 2 bases at J, with 7 bases between the two ends.

This clone occurred a few times. The chain recombines TRBV6-5 with TRBJ2-3; tentative D call: TRBD2 (7 bases). The CDR3 runs to 14 residues. With 6 bases removed from V and 3 bases from J, the gap between germline ends came to 13 bases. Per germline, CDR1 MNHEY and CDR2 SVGAGI. CDR3 amino acids: CASRTRGGTDTQYF. The CDR3 nucleotides are TGTGCCAGCAGGACCAGGGGAGGGACAGATACGCAGTATTTT.

The chain couples TRBV27 to TRBJ1-2, with TRBD1 matching over 8 bases. V gave up 3 bases and J gave up 6 bases; unmatched junction bases: 3. In germline, CDR1 is MNHEY, CDR2 SMNVEV (reference sequence). The CDR3 sequence is 13 residues long. CDR3 DNA sequence: TGTGCCAGCAGTTTTACAGGGGGTAATGGCTACACCTTC. Its translation is CASSFTGGNGYTF.

The rearrangement joins TRBV5-6 to TRBJ2-7; 10 bases fit TRBD2. The CDR3 spans 15 residues. Germline trimming cut 4 bases from V and 2 bases from J; bases unmatched to any gene: 6. Per germline, CDR1 SGHDT and CDR2 YYEEEE. In DNA, the CDR3 is TGTGCCAGCAGCCCGCTAGCGGGGGAGACCTACGAGCAGTACTTC. It specifies CASSPLAGETYEQYF.

The V call is TRBV10-2, the J call TRBJ1-2; no definite D call. The CDR3 loop spans 14 amino acids. Looked up from germline, CDR1 is WSHSY and CDR2 is SAAADI. V lost 0 bases to trimming and J lost 4 bases, with 9 bases between them. This CDR3 reads CASSESGRTYGYTF. In DNA, the CDR3 is TGCGCCAGCAGTGAGTCGGGGAGGACCTATGGCTACACCTTC.

J is TRBJ2-7 and V is TRBV10-2; tentative D call: TRBD1 (5 bases). The CDR3 is 13 residues long. With 2 bases removed from V and 4 bases from J, the gap between germline ends came to 9 bases. Germline V gene data show CDR1 as WSHSY and CDR2 as SAAADI. CDR3 coding DNA: TGCGCCAGCAGTGAGACAGGCCCGTACGAGCAGTACTTC. This encodes CASSETGPYEQYF.

This chain joins TRBV5-5 and TRBJ2-7, with 8 bases aligning to TRBD1. The length of the CDR3 is 13 residues. Germline CDR1 and CDR2: SGHKS and YYEKEE (reference sequence). J was trimmed by 0 bases and V by 5 bases; bases with no gene match: 1. DNA for the CDR3: TGTGCCAGCAGACAGGGGGACTCCTACGAGCAGTACTTC. Encoded protein: CASRQGDSYEQYF.

The chain is built from TRBV5-1 and TRBJ1-2; D possibly corresponds to TRBD1 (5 bases). The CDR3 has 15 amino acids. V was shortened by 4 bases and J by 8 bases, with 21 bases between the two germline ends. CDR1 and CDR2 from the germline V gene are SGHRS and YFSETQ. CDR3 region: CASSHRGDRFGGYTF. The CDR3 nucleotides read TGCGCCAGCAGCCACCGGGGGGACCGATTTGGGGGCTACACCTTC.

This clone was detected only a few times. The chain has TRBV9 and TRBJ2-2; D is perhaps TRBD2 (6 bases). The germline CDR1 and CDR2 sequences are SGDLS and YYNGEE. V lost 3 bases, J lost 6 bases, and 9 bases lay in between. The length of the CDR3 is 13 residues. The CDR3 protein is CASSGRGPGELFF. DNA for the CDR3: TGTGCCAGCAGCGGGCGGGGCCCCGGGGAGCTGTTTTTT. The whole variable domain, remainder taken from reference TRBV9 and TRBJ2-2, is DSGVTQTPKHLITATGQRVTLRCSPRSGDLSVYWYQQSLDQGLQFLIQYYNGEERAKGNILERFSAQQFPDLHSELNLSSLELGDSALYFCASSGRGPGELFFGEGSRLTVL.

The chain employs TRBV5-6 and TRBJ2-7; unclear D gene. CDR1 SGHDT and CDR2 YYEEEE come from the germline V gene. The CDR3 loop spans 16 amino acids. Trimming pared 4 bases from V and 1 base from J, leaving 18 bases between. The chain's CDR3 is CASSPDKTALSYEQYF. In nucleotides, the CDR3 is TGTGCCAGCAGCCCAGATAAAACCGCTCTTTCCTACGAGCAGTACTTC.

V usage is TRBV5-4 and J usage is TRBJ1-1; 7 bases line up with TRBD1. The junction had 12 bases not matched to a gene; V was cut back by 6 bases and J by 10 bases. The CDR3 has 13 amino acids. Germline CDR1 reads SGHNT; CDR2 reads YYREEE (reference sequence). DNA of the CDR3: TGTGCCAGCACCGACTTAACAGGGGATGGAGCTTTCTTT. Its protein product is CASTDLTGDGAFF.

The V gene is TRBV2, the J gene TRBJ2-2; TRBD1 aligns across 11 bases. After removal of 7 bases from V and 6 bases from J, the junction contained 1 base not matched to a gene. The CDR3 runs 13 residues. The germline V gene encodes CDR1 SNHLY and CDR2 FYNNEI. CDR3 residues: CASKGQGAGELFF. As DNA, the CDR3 is TGTGCCAGCAAGGGACAGGGGGCCGGGGAGCTGTTTTTT.

V and J are TRBV9 and TRBJ2-6; D gene uncertain. V shed 0 bases and J shed 4 bases, with 8 bases lying between them. The CDR3 runs 15 residues. Per germline, CDR1 SGDLS and CDR2 YYNGEE. DNA of the CDR3: TGTGCCAGCAGCGTAGGAGGAGCCGGGGCCAACGTCCTGACTTTC. It specifies CASSVGGAGANVLTF.

This clone was picked up one time. This sequence joins TRBV9 and TRBJ1-1; tentative D call: TRBD1 (5 bases). The germline V gene encodes CDR1 SGDLS and CDR2 YYNGEE. V gave up 4 bases and J gave up 3 bases, with 19 bases separating them. CDR3 size: 16 residues. CDR3 in amino acids: CASSHSGIEVDTEAFF. In DNA form, the CDR3 reads TGTGCCAGCAGCCATTCAGGGATCGAGGTGGACACTGAAGCTTTCTTT.

This clone was seen only a few times. J is TRBJ2-7 and V is TRBV18; D might be TRBD2 (6 bases). V lost 2 bases, J lost 5 bases, and 10 bases lay in between. CDR3 length equals 13 residues. From germline, CDR1 is KGHSH and CDR2 LQKENI. The DNA of the CDR3 is TGTGCCAGCTCACCAGGAGGGCCTGACGAGCAGTACTTC. This codes for CASSPGGPDEQYF.

The V and J genes are TRBV21-1 and TRBJ1-3. TRBV21-1 is marked as a pseudogene. The CDR3 has 17 amino acids. CDR3 residues: CASSKGAGDGAGNTIYF. Written as DNA, the CDR3 is TGTGCCAGCAGCAAAGGCGCGGGGGACGGGGCTGGAAACACCATATATTTT.

The chain employs TRBV10-2 and TRBJ1-2; a weak D match, TRBD1 (6 bases). V lost 4 bases to trimming and J lost 5 bases, with 14 bases between them. Germline V gene lookup returns CDR1 WSHSY and CDR2 SAAADI. The CDR3 consists of 14 residues. The CDR3 loop is CASSAKTGFYGYTF. The CDR3 nucleotides are TGCGCCAGCAGTGCAAAAACAGGGTTTTATGGCTACACCTTC.

The V gene is TRBV10-1, the J gene TRBJ2-1, with no clear D. CDR1 is WNHNN, CDR2 SYGVQD, per germline (reference sequence). The ends were cut back, 3 bases at V and 7 bases at J, with 7 bases in the middle. This CDR3 is built from 12 residues. Here the CDR3 DNA reads TGCGCCAGCAGTGACGCGTGGAATGAGCAGTTCTTC. Its protein is CASSDAWNEQFF.

This sequence joins TRBV28 and TRBJ2-2; 9 nucleotides agree with TRBD1. From germline, CDR1 is MDHEN and CDR2 SYDVKM. The CDR3 contains 15 residues. After removal of 7 bases from V and 5 bases from J, the junction contained 8 bases not matched to a gene. Written as DNA, the CDR3 is TGTGCCAGCAACATACAGGGGGCGCGTACCGGGGAGCTGTTTTTT. It translates to CASNIQGARTGELFF.

The chain carries TRBV11-2 and TRBJ1-2, with 7 bases that match TRBD1. V trimming: 5 bases; J trimming: 7 bases; junction bases outside the gene matches: 7. The CDR3 totals 13 residues. Germline V gives CDR1 SGHAT, CDR2 FQNNGV. The CDR3 protein is CASSDYRGSGYTF. DNA for the CDR3: TGTGCCAGCAGCGACTACAGGGGTTCTGGCTACACCTTC.

V and J are TRBV7-2 and TRBJ2-1, with D perhaps matching TRBD1 (6 bases). The germline V gene encodes CDR1 SGHTA and CDR2 FQGNSA. Trimming shortened V by 2 bases and J by 3 bases, and 8 bases separated the two germline ends. The CDR3 covers 14 residues. CDR3 coding DNA: TGTGCCAGCAGCTTAAGGGGGTACTACAATGAGCAGTTCTTC. This gives the protein CASSLRGYYNEQFF. The full variable domain, completed using reference TRBV7-2 and TRBJ2-1, is GAGVSQSPSNKVTEKGKDVELRCDPISGHTALYWYRQSLGQGLEFLIYFQGNSAPDKSGLPSDRFSAERTGGSVSTLTIQRTQQEDSAVYLCASSLRGYYNEQFFGPGTRLTVL.